Shown below are 19 T cell receptor beta chains from a single sample sequenced in a study of T cell changes during pregnancy in multiple sclerosis (dated by TCRdb to the late 2010s). The receptor library was made with the immunoSEQ multiplex PCR assay. TCRdb retrieved this table from immuneACCESS and kept in-frame rearrangements only. Not all clones are present; in checked studies, unresolved V genes account for under half, and no reason is known for the remainder. The sample data list about 28,000 clones, and about 91% of these were observed just once. The top ten constitute roughly 5% of the sample. The source material was peripheral blood, sampled in the first trimester of pregnancy. Source of these receptors: a female donor in good health, enrolled as a control in a pregnancy study.

The genes are TRBV19 and TRBJ1-2, with D possibly being TRBD1 (5 bases). Germline CDR1 is LNHDA and CDR2 is SQIVND (reference sequence). V dropped 4 bases and J dropped 2 bases, with 11 bases sitting between them. There are 14 residues in the CDR3. CDR3 nucleotides: TGTGCCAGTAGTACTAGGGGTACCAACTATGGCTACACCTTC. This encodes CASSTRGTNYGYTF.

The rearrangement links TRBV5-4 to TRBJ2-7, with 7 nucleotides matching TRBD2. This CDR3 is 14 amino acids long. Losses at the gene ends were 2 bases for V and 2 bases for J; bases not matched to a gene: 4. CDR1 is SGHNT, CDR2 YYREEE, per germline (reference sequence). As DNA, the CDR3 is TGTGCCAGCAGCTTAACGGGGGGAACCTACGAGCAGTACTTC. Translation gives CASSLTGGTYEQYF.

A single count supports this clone. J is TRBJ2-7 and V is TRBV30, with D perhaps TRBD2 (5 bases). V lost 1 base, J lost 2 bases, and 18 bases lay in between. The CDR3 loop spans 16 amino acids. Germline V gene sequence: CDR1 GTSNPN, CDR2 SVGIG (reference sequence). Here the CDR3 DNA reads TGTGCCTGGAGTGCCGGGAACCAAGGGCCTCCCTACGAGCAGTACTTC. Translating it yields CAWSAGNQGPPYEQYF.

This clone turned up a few times. J is TRBJ1-6 and V is TRBV19; 7 nucleotides match TRBD1. V gave up 3 bases and J gave up 9 bases; unmatched junction bases: 5. This CDR3 spans 14 amino acids. Germline loops: CDR1 LNHDA, CDR2 SQIVND (reference sequence). The CDR3 DNA is TGTGCCAGTAGTATTCGGACAGGCTTTTCACCCCTCCACTTT. Protein product: CASSIRTGFSPLHF.

The chain links TRBV15 to TRBJ1-1; D is undetermined. CDR1 is LNHNV, CDR2 YYDKDF, per germline (reference sequence). The CDR3 is 16 residues long. Trimming stripped 0 bases from V and 4 bases from J, with 15 bases between. CDR3 loop: CATSREGLAGGTEAFF. In DNA form, the CDR3 reads TGTGCCACCAGCAGAGAGGGGTTGGCGGGCGGCACTGAAGCTTTCTTT.

This clone was recorded only once. This rearrangement joins TRBV6-6 to TRBJ2-7; the D gene is possibly TRBD2 (7 bases). Germline V CDR1 and CDR2: MNHNY, SVGAGI (reference sequence). The CDR3 is 16 amino acids. Trimming stripped 2 bases from V and 9 bases from J, with 23 bases between. CDR3 loop: CASSYEGGRGPVGQYF. CDR3 bases: TGTGCCAGCAGTTACGAGGGGGGGCGGGGGCCGGTCGGGCAGTACTTC.

The chain couples TRBV7-2 to TRBJ2-7; tentative D call: TRBD2 (5 bases). V was pared by 5 bases and J by 5 bases, with 19 bases between. Germline V lookup: CDR1 SGHTA, CDR2 FQGNSA. This CDR3 spans 15 amino acids. The CDR3 DNA sequence: TGTGCCAGCAGCGCCCGCCGAAGGGAGTGGGACGAGCAGTACTTC. It is translated as CASSARRREWDEQYF.

For this clone: At one of its ends the junction is not consistent with the germline gene, which may arise from a read error. This rearrangement joins TRBV27 to TRBJ1-2; 10 bases map to TRBD1. The CDR3 runs to 18 residues. CDR1 and CDR2 (germline): MNHEY, SMNVEV (reference sequence). The CDR3 spells CVSTHRTGGVEKWYGYTF. In nucleotides, the CDR3 is TGTGTCAGCACCCATCGGACAGGGGGAGTAGAAAAGTGGTATGGCTACACCTTC.

The J gene is TRBJ1-2, the V gene TRBV30; no definite D call. Germline V lookup: CDR1 GTSNPN, CDR2 SVGIG (reference sequence). The CDR3 runs to 14 residues. Trimming pared 0 bases from V and 7 bases from J, leaving 15 bases between. The CDR3 bases are TGTGCCTGGAGTGTAACGGGGTTTGGGAGTGGCTACACCTTC. This translates into CAWSVTGFGSGYTF.

V and J are TRBV15 and TRBJ2-7, with a tentative D call TRBD2 (6 bases). The V gene lost 0 bases and the J gene lost 3 bases, with 12 bases spanning the gap. Germline loops: CDR1 LNHNV, CDR2 YYDKDF (reference sequence). The CDR3 extends over 15 amino acids. The CDR3: CATSREGGTLYEQYF. The CDR3 DNA is TGTGCCACCAGCAGAGAAGGCGGGACCCTCTACGAGCAGTACTTC.

The chain uses TRBV12-2 and TRBJ2-7; whether TRBD2, the table's D call, matches the DNA was not checked. TRBV12-2 is given as a pseudogene. The CDR3 totals 16 residues. CDR3 protein: CASRLIPGGRVYEQYF. The CDR3 region has the DNA TGTGCAAGTCGCTTAATCCCCGGCGGGAGGGTCTACGAGCAGTACTTC.

This clone was detected only a few times. The chain recombines TRBV7-9 with TRBJ1-1; a weak D match, TRBD1 (5 bases). The CDR3 contains 14 residues. V was pared by 5 bases and J by 2 bases, with 12 bases between. The germline V gene encodes CDR1 SEHNR and CDR2 FQNEAQ (reference sequence). CDR3 DNA: TGTGCCAGCAGCAAACAGGCCCCTAACACTGAAGCTTTCTTT. This translates into CASSKQAPNTEAFF.

This clone was observed a single time. The V call is TRBV5-4, the J call TRBJ2-5; possible D gene TRBD1, 5 bases. The DNA end is more similar to TRBJ2-7, so the J call may be wrong. This CDR3 comprises 14 residues. CDR1 is SGHNT and CDR2 is YYREEE in the germline V gene (reference sequence). The CDR3 spells CASRNPTVPYEQYF. The CDR3 DNA is TGTGCCAGCAGGAACCCGACAGTACCCTACGAGCAGTACTTC.

The CDR3 sequence: CASSTLGASYYGYTF. In nucleotides, the CDR3 is TGTGCCAGTAGTACCCTTGGGGCGAGCTACTATGGCTACACCTTC. This rearrangement joins TRBV19 to TRBJ1-2, with D perhaps TRBD1 (5 bases). This CDR3 contains 15 residues. The V end was cut by 4 bases, the J end by 3 bases, with 15 bases between. Germline CDR1 LNHDA, CDR2 SQIVND (reference sequence).

CDR3 protein: CASSPRGHGQGSNQPQHF. For the CDR3, the DNA is TGTGCCAGCTCACCGCGGGGGCATGGACAGGGCAGCAATCAGCCCCAGCATTTT. The chain uses TRBV18 and TRBJ1-5, with TRBD1 identical over 8 bases. The CDR3 consists of 18 residues. In germline, CDR1 is KGHSH, CDR2 LQKENI. V was pared by 3 bases and J by 1 base, with 11 bases of the junction left unmatched. Supplemented by reference TRBV18 and TRBJ1-5, the full variable domain reads NAGVMQNPRHLVRRRGQEARLRCSPMKGHSHVYWYRQLPEEGLKFMVYLQKENIIDESGMPKERFSAEFPKEGPSILRIQQVVRGDSAAYFCASSPRGHGQGSNQPQHFGDGTRLSIL.

This clone was seen more than once but under ten times. The chain combines TRBV27 with TRBJ1-1, with a tentative D call TRBD1 (5 bases). The germline gives CDR1 MNHEY, CDR2 SMNVEV (reference sequence). This CDR3 is 14 amino acids long. The germline V and J ends were trimmed by 6 bases and 0 bases, with 11 bases remaining between them. CDR3 loop: CASREGRMNTEAFF. CDR3 DNA sequence: TGTGCCAGCAGGGAGGGGCGGATGAACACTGAAGCTTTCTTT.

This sequence joins TRBV5-1 and TRBJ1-3; perhaps TRBD1 as D (5 bases). Trimming took 4 bases from V and 0 from J, leaving 14 bases between them. Germline CDR1 SGHRS, CDR2 YFSETQ. This CDR3 has 16 residues. The DNA of the CDR3 is TGCGCCAGCAGCCCTACAGGTTTTATCTCTGGAAACACCATATATTTT. Its protein product is CASSPTGFISGNTIYF.

The chain combines TRBV11-2 with TRBJ2-7, with 7 bases identical to TRBD1. The V and J ends lost 7 bases and 2 bases, in that order; junction bases with no gene match: 5. This CDR3 has 13 residues. Germline V gives CDR1 SGHAT, CDR2 FQNNGV. The DNA for the CDR3 is TGTGCCAGCAATCCGGGACAGCCCTACGAGCAGTACTTC. This sequence encodes CASNPGQPYEQYF.

The gene calls are TRBV5-1 and TRBJ1-3; TRBD1 aligns across 8 bases. The V gene end was trimmed by 4 bases and the J gene end by 0 bases; junction bases not matched to a gene: 3. The CDR3 spans 15 residues. The germline V gene has CDR1 SGHRS and CDR2 YFSETQ. The DNA of the CDR3 is TGCGCCAGCAGCCGGACAGGGTCCTCTGGAAACACCATATATTTT. Protein product: CASSRTGSSGNTIYF.